This T cell receptor (beta chain) originates from a study of response to subunit inactivated influenza vaccine. Whole-study results and caveats: Few new T cells, the authors suggested, are recruited by each seasonal influenza vaccination.

TCRdb reanalysed the RT-PCR reads using MiXCR and keeps one entry per CDR3 protein. The sample comprises more than 250,000 distinct CDR3 sequences, 20% to 25% of which are singletons, and more than 8.5% rests with the top ten. As to this clonotype: Its specificity is not known.

Trimming removed 6 bases from V and 2 bases from J; junction bases left unmatched: 5. The CDR3 length is 15 residues. The clonotype comes from a man aged 50 to 69 who received an inactivated influenza vaccine. The source was PBMCs from blood, collected approximately 20 months after vaccination. The chain employs TRBV12-3 or TRBV12-4 and TRBJ2-5; 11 nucleotides align to TRBD2. CDR3 nucleotide sequence: TGTGCCAGCAGAATGGGACTAGCGGAACAAGAGACCCAGTACTTC. Translated: CASRMGLAEQETQYF.